Sequencing of this T cell receptor beta chain was carried out in a study of response to subunit inactivated influenza vaccine. Notes on the study in general: Each seasonal influenza vaccination, the authors suggested, recruits few new T cells.

This clonotype has only a few counts. Its antigen is not identified. In TCRdb, the RT-PCR reads were re-called with MiXCR into one record per CDR3 protein. This table has approximately 570,000 distinct CDR3 sequences, approximately 7.7% appearing once. The clonotype was recovered from a man aged 50 to 69 who received an inactivated influenza vaccine. This specimen consisted of PBMCs from blood, obtained roughly 24 months after vaccination.

The DNA of the CDR3 is TGTGCCAGCAGCGTAGGCTCAGCGGGAGGGCAGATTCGCCAGTTCTTC. As protein: CASSVGSAGGQIRQFF. The chain has TRBV9 and TRBJ2-1; 10 nucleotides align to TRBD2. Trimming removed 0 bases from V and 13 bases from J; junction bases left unmatched: 13. Germline V gene data show CDR1 as SGDLS and CDR2 as YYNGEE. The CDR3 length is 16 residues.